These 13 T cell receptor beta chains were all obtained from the same sample, sequenced in a study of identical twins. From the 5' RACE reads, TCRdb called clonotypes with MiXCR, one entry per CDR3 protein. The sample records about 100,000 distinct CDR3 sequences, 5.9% being singletons. The sequencing input was memory T cells sorted from blood. The receptors shown here come from a woman in her 50s in good health.

The sample holds many counts of this clonotype. The chain joins TRBV6-6 to TRBJ2-1; 9 bases are shared with TRBD2. V dropped 0 bases and J dropped 5; count of bases not matched to a gene: 8. Germline V lookup: CDR1 MNHNY, CDR2 SVGAGI (reference sequence). The CDR3 sequence is 17 residues long. Here the CDR3 reads CASSYSRGASGNNEQFF. The DNA of the CDR3 is TGTGCCAGCAGTTACTCGAGGGGGGCTAGCGGGAACAATGAGCAGTTCTTC.

This clonotype has just a few counts. The CDR3 nucleotides are TGTGCCAGCAGCCAAGAATGGACCGGGGAGCTGTTTTTT. Translated: CASSQEWTGELFF. The genes are TRBV4-2 and TRBJ2-2; D remains ambiguous. V was pared by 0 bases and J by 5 bases, with 4 bases between. Germline CDR1 LGHNA, CDR2 YNFKEQ. The CDR3 totals 13 residues.

At least ten counts were recorded for this clonotype. This chain connects TRBV4-1 to TRBJ1-2, with D perhaps matching TRBD1 (5 bases). Trimming removed 1 base from V and 7 bases from J, with 16 bases in between. Per the germline V gene, CDR1 is MGHRA and CDR2 is YSYEKL. This CDR3 comprises 15 residues. The CDR3, as DNA: TGCGCCAGCAGCCAAGCGGACCGGGGGAACGGTGGCTACACCTTC. Encoded protein: CASSQADRGNGGYTF.

The table lists this clonotype with many counts. The rearrangement links TRBV11-2 to TRBJ2-3; perhaps TRBD2 as D (5 bases). Germline assignment: CDR1 SGHAT and CDR2 FQNNGV. The length of the CDR3 is 16 residues. The V end lost 0 bases, the J end lost 0 bases, and 10 bases lay between the germline ends. The CDR3 spells CASSLEEGSSTDTQYF. The CDR3 bases are TGTGCCAGCAGCTTAGAAGAGGGATCGAGCACAGATACGCAGTATTTT.

This clonotype was counted only a few times. CDR3 sequence: CASSWGTDTYEQYF. CDR3 DNA sequence: TGTGCCAGCAGCTGGGGGACAGATACCTACGAGCAGTACTTC. The rearrangement joins TRBV11-2 to TRBJ2-7; TRBD1 aligns across 7 bases. CDR3 size: 14 residues. Trimming took 4 bases from V and 2 from J; bases not matched to a gene: 5. Germline V gene sequence: CDR1 SGHAT, CDR2 FQNNGV.

The genes are TRBV11-1 and TRBJ1-1, with 7 bases matching TRBD1. CDR1 and CDR2 from the germline V gene are SGHAT and FQDESV (reference sequence). The CDR3 is made up of 14 amino acids. The ends lost 10 bases at V and 4 bases at J; junction bases unmatched: 12. As DNA, the CDR3 is TGTGCCACTACGACAGGGATGATAGGCACTGAAGCTTTCTTT. It encodes CATTTGMIGTEAFF.

This clonotype was picked up a small number of times. The rearrangement uses TRBV5-5 and TRBJ1-1; weak D call: TRBD1 (5 bases). CDR3 size: 16 residues. V lost 4 bases, J lost 4 bases, and 20 bases lay in between. Per the germline V gene, CDR1 is SGHKS and CDR2 is YYEKEE (reference sequence). The CDR3: CASSKPGPGKGTEAFF. The CDR3 DNA reads TGTGCCAGCAGCAAACCGGGGCCCGGTAAGGGCACTGAAGCTTTCTTT.

This clonotype was found many times. V gene TRBV28 combines with J gene TRBJ2-3, with D maybe TRBD2 (6 bases). V dropped 6 bases and J dropped 6 bases, with 13 bases sitting between them. The CDR3 extends over 13 amino acids. Germline-derived CDR1 and CDR2 are MDHEN and SYDVKM. CDR3 in DNA: TGTGCCAGCAGGAGTGCGGGACGCGATACGCAGTATTTT. Its translation is CASRSAGRDTQYF.

This clonotype came up many times. The chain links TRBV18 to TRBJ2-3, with TRBD2 matching 7 bases. Trimming at V came to 2 bases and at J to 6 bases, leaving 5 bases not matched to a gene. Germline V gene data show CDR1 as KGHSH and CDR2 as LQKENI. This CDR3 is 14 amino acids long. This CDR3 is CASSPAGVRDTQYF. CDR3 in DNA: TGTGCCAGCTCACCAGCGGGGGTACGGGATACGCAGTATTTT.

This clonotype was found a few times. The chain combines TRBV10-3 with TRBJ2-3, with no clear D. Looked up from germline, CDR1 is ENHRY and CDR2 is SYGVKD. The CDR3 runs 14 residues. V lost 6 bases, J lost 2 bases, and 12 bases lay in between. For the CDR3, the DNA is TGTGCCATCAGCCAGACGGAATACACAGATACGCAGTATTTT. It codes for CAISQTEYTDTQYF.

At least ten counts were recorded for this clonotype. The genes are TRBV29-1 and TRBJ2-3, with D perhaps being TRBD1 or TRBD2 (6 bases each). V lost 4 bases and J lost 4, with 18 bases in between. This CDR3 contains 15 residues. Germline-derived CDR1 and CDR2 are SQVTM and ANQGSEA. The CDR3 nucleotides are TGCAGCGTTGCAAGGGCAGGGGAGGTTGCAGATACGCAGTATTTT. Amino acid sequence: CSVARAGEVADTQYF.

This clonotype was detected many times. V is TRBV5-6 and J is TRBJ1-1; D might be TRBD1 (5 bases). Between the trimmed V and J ends, which lost 4 bases and 3 bases, there was a span of 19 bases. Germline CDR1 SGHDT, CDR2 YYEEEE. The CDR3 is made up of 16 amino acids. CDR3 DNA: TGTGCCAGCAGCGGTGGGGCGTTTGGGGTGCACACTGAAGCTTTCTTT. Translated: CASSGGAFGVHTEAFF.

There are many counts of this clonotype. This chain links TRBV19 with TRBJ1-2, with 7 bases lining up with TRBD1. Unmatched junction bases numbered 12, after V lost 5 bases and J lost 6 bases. The CDR3 is 15 amino acids. Germline values: CDR1 LNHDA, CDR2 SQIVND (reference sequence). The CDR3 protein is CASSHRQGRSDGYTF. The CDR3, as DNA: TGTGCCAGTAGTCATCGACAGGGAAGGTCGGATGGCTACACCTTC.